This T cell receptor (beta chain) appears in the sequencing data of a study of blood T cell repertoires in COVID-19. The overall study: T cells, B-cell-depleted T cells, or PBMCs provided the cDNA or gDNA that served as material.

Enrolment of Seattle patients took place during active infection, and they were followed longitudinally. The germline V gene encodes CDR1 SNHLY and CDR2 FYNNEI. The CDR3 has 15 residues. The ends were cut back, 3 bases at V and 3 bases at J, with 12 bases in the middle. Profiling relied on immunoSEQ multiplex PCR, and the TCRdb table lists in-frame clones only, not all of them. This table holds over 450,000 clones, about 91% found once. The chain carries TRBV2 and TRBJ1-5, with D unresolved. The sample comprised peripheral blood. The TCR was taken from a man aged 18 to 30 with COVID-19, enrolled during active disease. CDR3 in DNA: TGTGCCAGCAGTGAGAATGACGGGTCCAATCAGCCCCAGCATTTT. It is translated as CASSENDGSNQPQHF.